This T cell receptor (beta chain) was found in a study of control samples from healthy donors and cancer patients. The CDR3 extends over 12 amino acids. The ends were cut back, 6 bases at V and 4 bases at J, with 10 bases in the middle. CDR1 is SNHLY and CDR2 is FYNNEI in the germline V gene. TCRdb's copy holds only in-frame clones and misses some; the assay was immunoSEQ multiplex PCR. The sample yields approximately 170,000 clones, 91% seen once. A single count supports this clone. The sample taken for sequencing was blood. The source is a woman aged 25 to 39 in good health. The rearrangement joins TRBV2 to TRBJ2-7; either TRBD1 or TRBD2 may fit D (5 bases each). The CDR3 spells CASRRDPYEQYF. The CDR3 DNA follows: TGTGCCAGCAGACGGGACCCTTACGAGCAGTACTTC.